This T cell receptor (beta chain) was captured in a study of cytomegalovirus exposure and HLA in healthy donors. Trimming took 5 bases from V and 5 from J; bases not matched to a gene: 10. CDR1 is SGHRS and CDR2 is YFSETQ in the germline V gene. The CDR3 is made up of 15 amino acids. Donors counted as nominally healthy when sampled, yet unrecorded immune exposures were likely. PCR was performed using 60 Vbeta and 13 Jbeta primers. Sequencing was performed with immunoSEQ multiplex PCR; in TCRdb, only in-frame clones are kept and a portion is missing. This table holds over 100,000 clones, 70% found once.

The chain couples TRBV5-1 to TRBJ1-5; 7 bases fit TRBD1. This TCR came from a man aged 25-45 years in good health and CMV-seropositive. Material for sequencing was PBMCs. CDR3 sequence: CASRGEGQNYQPQHF. CDR3 sequence (DNA): TGCGCCAGCAGGGGTGAGGGACAGAACTATCAGCCCCAGCATTTT.